This T cell receptor (beta chain) was sequenced in a study of T-cell memory formation after mild COVID-19. For the study at large: The two donors had largely donor-specific TCR clusters. Study results and limitations: Mainly CM and EM harbored the contracting CD4+ clones; mainly EMRA harbored the CD8+ ones.

cDNA libraries for TCR alpha and TCR beta, carrying sample barcodes and UMIs, came from 5'RACE with constant-segment primers. TCRdb recomputed calls from the 5' RACE reads with MiXCR, one row per CDR3 protein. The repertoire consists of 210,000 or so distinct CDR3 sequences, with approximately 10% occurring once and the leading ten covering around 2.9%. Per germline, CDR1 DFQATT and CDR2 SNEGSKA (reference sequence). V was trimmed by 1 base and J by 4 bases, leaving 7 bases between them. The CDR3 length is 12 residues. This clonotype occurred many times. The antigen remains unidentified. The chain joins TRBV20-1 to TRBJ1-2; a weak D match, TRBD1 (5 bases). Specimen: PBMCs or a T cell subset sorted from them (not recorded which). This TCR derives from a man younger than 30 who had mild COVID-19 (a few samples of this study predate the infection). Cell type and time point are not known. The CDR3, as DNA: TGCAGTGCTAGAGTCGGGGGCTATGGCTACACCTTC. It specifies CSARVGGYGYTF.